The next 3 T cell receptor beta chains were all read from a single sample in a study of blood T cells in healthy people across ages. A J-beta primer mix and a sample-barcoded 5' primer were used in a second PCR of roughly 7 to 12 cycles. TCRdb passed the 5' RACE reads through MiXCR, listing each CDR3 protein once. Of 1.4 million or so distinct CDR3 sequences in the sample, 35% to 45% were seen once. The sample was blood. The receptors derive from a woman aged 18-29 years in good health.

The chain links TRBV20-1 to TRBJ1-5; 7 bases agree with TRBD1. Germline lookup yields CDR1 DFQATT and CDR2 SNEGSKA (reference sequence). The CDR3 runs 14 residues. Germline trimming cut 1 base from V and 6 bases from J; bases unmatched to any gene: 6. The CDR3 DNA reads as TGCAGTGCTAGAGTTCCCCAGGGGGGTCAGCCCCAGCATTTT. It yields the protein CSARVPQGGQPQHF.

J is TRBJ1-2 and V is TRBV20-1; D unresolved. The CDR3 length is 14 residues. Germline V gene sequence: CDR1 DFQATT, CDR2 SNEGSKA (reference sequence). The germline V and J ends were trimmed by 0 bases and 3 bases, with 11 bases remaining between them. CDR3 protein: CSARDPERYYGYTF. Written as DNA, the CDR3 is TGCAGTGCTAGAGACCCGGAACGATACTATGGCTACACCTTC.

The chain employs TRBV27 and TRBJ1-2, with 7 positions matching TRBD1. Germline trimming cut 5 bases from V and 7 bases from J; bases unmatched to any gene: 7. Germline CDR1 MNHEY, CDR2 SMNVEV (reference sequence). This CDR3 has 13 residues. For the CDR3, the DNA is TGTGCCAGCAGTCCCCAGGGGGGGCTTGGCTACACCTTC. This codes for CASSPQGGLGYTF.